The clone carrying this T cell receptor (beta chain) appeared a single time. CDR3 length: 14 amino acids. CDR1 is DFQATT and CDR2 is SNEGSKA in the germline V gene (reference sequence). V dropped 5 bases and J dropped 5 bases, with 16 bases sitting between them. These data originate in a study of CD8 T cells in Susac syndrome. Study as a whole: When blood was drawn, patients with Susac syndrome were on intravenous immunoglobulin alone, on corticosteroids, or therapy-naive.

An input of roughly 0.5 to 1 ug of RNA was subjected to reverse transcription using random hexamers. Using its own MiXCR run on the immunoSEQ multiplex PCR reads, TCRdb lists one record per CDR3 protein. The sample lists 120,000 or so distinct CDR3 sequences, just under 95% seen once, with roughly 0.29% in the top ten. In Susac syndrome patients, recently defined diagnostic criteria for definite or probable disease were met. V gene TRBV20-1 combines with J gene TRBJ2-4; maybe TRBD2 (5 bases). The receptor was derived from a human donor with Susac syndrome. The sequenced sample was CD8+ T cells from PBMCs. The CDR3 region has the DNA TGCAGTGCTTTCCCGGGGAGTACACAAAACATTCAGTACTTC. Its protein is CSAFPGSTQNIQYF.